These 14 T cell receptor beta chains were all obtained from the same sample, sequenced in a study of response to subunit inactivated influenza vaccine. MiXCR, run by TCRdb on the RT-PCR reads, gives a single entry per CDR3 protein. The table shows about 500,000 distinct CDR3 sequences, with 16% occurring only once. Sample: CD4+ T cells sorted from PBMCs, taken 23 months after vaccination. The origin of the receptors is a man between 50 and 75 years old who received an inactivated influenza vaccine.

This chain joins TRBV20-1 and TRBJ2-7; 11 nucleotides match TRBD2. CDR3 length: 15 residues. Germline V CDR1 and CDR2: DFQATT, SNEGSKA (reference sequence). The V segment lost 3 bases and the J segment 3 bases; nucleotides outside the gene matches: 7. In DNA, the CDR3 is TGCAGTGCTAGTTCGGCTAGCGGGGGGCACTACGAGCAGTACTTC. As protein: CSASSASGGHYEQYF.

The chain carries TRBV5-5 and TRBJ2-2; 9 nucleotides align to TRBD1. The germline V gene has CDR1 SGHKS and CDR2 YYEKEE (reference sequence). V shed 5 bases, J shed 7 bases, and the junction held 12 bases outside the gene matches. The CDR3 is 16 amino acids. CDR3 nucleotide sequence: TGTGCCAGCAGATCCGGGACAGGGAAACTGGGCGGGGAGCTGTTTTTT. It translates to CASRSGTGKLGGELFF.

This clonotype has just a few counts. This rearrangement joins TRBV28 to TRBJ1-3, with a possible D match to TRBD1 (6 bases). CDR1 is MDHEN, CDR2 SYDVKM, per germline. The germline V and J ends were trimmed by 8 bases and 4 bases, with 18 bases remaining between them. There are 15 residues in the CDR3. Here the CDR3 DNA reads TGTGCCAGCGTAGGACTGTGGGGGCGAGGAAACACCATATATTTT. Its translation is CASVGLWGRGNTIYF.

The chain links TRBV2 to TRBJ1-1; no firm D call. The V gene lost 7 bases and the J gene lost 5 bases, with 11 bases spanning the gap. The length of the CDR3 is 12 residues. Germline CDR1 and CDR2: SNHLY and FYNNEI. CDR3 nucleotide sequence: TGTGCCAGCACAGGTCGATGGACTGAAGCTTTCTTT. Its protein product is CASTGRWTEAFF.

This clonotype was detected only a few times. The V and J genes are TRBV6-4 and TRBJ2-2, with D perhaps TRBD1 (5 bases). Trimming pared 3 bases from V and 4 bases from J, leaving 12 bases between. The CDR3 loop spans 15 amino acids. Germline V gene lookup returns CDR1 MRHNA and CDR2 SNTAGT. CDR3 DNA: TGTGCCAGCAGTGAAGACCAGGGTGGCACCGGGGAGCTGTTTTTT. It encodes CASSEDQGGTGELFF.

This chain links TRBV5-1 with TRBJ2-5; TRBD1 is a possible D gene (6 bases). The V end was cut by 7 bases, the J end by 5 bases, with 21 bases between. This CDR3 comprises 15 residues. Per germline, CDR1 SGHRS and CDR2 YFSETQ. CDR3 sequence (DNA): TGCGCCAGCCGACGGAGTGGGGGCGAGGGGGAGACCCAGTACTTC. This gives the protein CASRRSGGEGETQYF.

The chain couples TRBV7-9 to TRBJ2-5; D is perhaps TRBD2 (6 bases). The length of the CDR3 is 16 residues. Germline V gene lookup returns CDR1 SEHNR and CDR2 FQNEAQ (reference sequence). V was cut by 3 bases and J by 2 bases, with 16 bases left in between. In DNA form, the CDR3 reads TGTGCCAGCAGCTTTTGGGTAGGGACTGCTCAAGAGACCCAGTACTTC. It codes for CASSFWVGTAQETQYF.

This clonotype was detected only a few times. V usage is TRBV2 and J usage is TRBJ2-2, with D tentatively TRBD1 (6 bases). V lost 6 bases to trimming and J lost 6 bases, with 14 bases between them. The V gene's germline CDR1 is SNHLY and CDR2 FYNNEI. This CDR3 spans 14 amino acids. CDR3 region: CASSHRVRAGELFF. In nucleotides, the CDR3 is TGTGCCAGCAGCCACAGGGTTCGGGCCGGGGAGCTGTTTTTT.

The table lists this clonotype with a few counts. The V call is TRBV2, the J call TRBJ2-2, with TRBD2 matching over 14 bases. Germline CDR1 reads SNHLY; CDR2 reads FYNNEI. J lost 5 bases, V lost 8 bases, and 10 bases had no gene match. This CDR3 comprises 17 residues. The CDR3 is CASRPGLAGVQTGELFF. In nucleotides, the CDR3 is TGTGCCAGCCGACCGGGACTAGCGGGAGTACAAACCGGGGAGCTGTTTTTT.

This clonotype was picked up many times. CDR3 loop: CASNLGGVNEQFF. Written as DNA, the CDR3 is TGTGCCAGCAACCTCGGGGGAGTCAATGAGCAGTTCTTC. V and J are TRBV9 and TRBJ2-1; weak D call: TRBD2 (6 bases). V was trimmed by 6 bases and J by 6 bases, leaving 13 bases between them. The CDR3 consists of 13 residues. Per germline, CDR1 SGDLS and CDR2 YYNGEE.

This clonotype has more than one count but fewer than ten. Written as DNA, the CDR3 is TGTGCCACCAGTGATTCGGACAGGGCCTACGAGCAGTACTTC. As protein: CATSDSDRAYEQYF. This rearrangement joins TRBV24-1 to TRBJ2-7, with TRBD1 matching 8 bases. The CDR3 consists of 14 residues. Trimming took 2 bases from V and 2 from J; bases not matched to a gene: 1. CDR1 is KGHDR and CDR2 is SFDVKD in the germline V gene.

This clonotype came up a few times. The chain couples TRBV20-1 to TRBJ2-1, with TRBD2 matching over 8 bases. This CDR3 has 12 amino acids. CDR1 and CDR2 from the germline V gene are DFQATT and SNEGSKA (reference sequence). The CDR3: CLVAGRYNEQFF. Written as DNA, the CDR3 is TGCTTAGTAGCGGGGAGGTACAATGAGCAGTTCTTC.

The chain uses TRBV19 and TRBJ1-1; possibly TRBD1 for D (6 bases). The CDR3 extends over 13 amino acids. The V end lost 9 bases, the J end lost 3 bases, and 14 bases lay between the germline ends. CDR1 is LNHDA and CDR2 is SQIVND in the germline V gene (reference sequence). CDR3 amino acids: CASGGTPYTEAFF. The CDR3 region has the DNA TGTGCCAGCGGTGGGACACCCTACACTGAAGCTTTCTTT.

CDR3 coding DNA: TGTGCCAGCTCACCACCCAGCGTTGGGACAGATACGCAGTATTTT. Residues: CASSPPSVGTDTQYF. The V call is TRBV18, the J call TRBJ2-3; D is unclear. V was shortened by 0 bases and J by 3 bases, with 10 bases between the two germline ends. The germline V gene encodes CDR1 KGHSH and CDR2 LQKENI. CDR3 length: 15 residues.